A selection of T cell receptor beta chains follows, all from one sample in a study of blood T cell repertoires in COVID-19. Assay used: immunoSEQ multiplex PCR; TCRdb lists only in-frame clones, some missing. This sample carries 200,000 to 250,000 clones, 65% to 90% of them seen once, and the ten largest clones take about 4.8%. Sequencing was performed on peripheral blood. Receptors were obtained from a man in his fifties or sixties with acute or convalescent COVID-19. Both conserved end residues are part of each CDR3. The D gene is left open where the match is weak. Not all rows give a size; the values are once, few, many and, for expanded clones, a class.

TGTGCCAGCAGCCAGTTCTACACTGAAGCTTTCTTT,CASSQFYTEAFF,-,-,TRBV14,TRBJ1-1
TGCAGCGGCGGCCGGGGGGGGAATGAGCAGTTCTTC,CSGGRGGNEQFF,TRBD2,few,TRBV29-1,TRBJ2-1
TGTGCCAGTAGTTCTCCGGGACAAACCTACGAGCAGTACTTC,CASSSPGQTYEQYF,-,-,TRBV19,TRBJ2-7
TGCGCCAGCAGCCCCGTCGTGGGCCCTGAGCAGTTCTTC,CASSPVVGPEQFF,-,-,TRBV5-1,TRBJ2-1
TGTGCCAGCAGAAAGACAGGGACTTACTCTGGGGCCAACGTCCTGACTTTC,CASRKTGTYSGANVLTF,-,-,TRBV11-2,TRBJ2-6
TGTGCCAGCAGCTCCCGAAATGACAGGGCTGGAAACACCATATATTTT,CASSSRNDRAGNTIYF,TRBD1,-,TRBV11-2,TRBJ1-3
TGTGCCAGCTCACCCCTACCCACAGGGGAGAACACTGAAGCTTTCTTT,CASSPLPTGENTEAFF,TRBD1,-,TRBV18,TRBJ1-1
TGCGCCAGCAGCTTGGAAGGCCCGACGGGGGGCACAACTAATGAAAAACTGTTTTTT,CASSLEGPTGGTTNEKLFF,-,-,TRBV5-1,TRBJ1-4
TGTGCCAGCAGTGAAGCAGGCAGGGGGCGAACTGAAGCTTTCTTT,CASSEAGRGRTEAFF,TRBD1,-,TRBV2,TRBJ1-1
TGTGCCAGCAGTTCTCCTCCGGGATTCTATGGCTACACCTTC,CASSSPPGFYGYTF,-,once,TRBV28,TRBJ1-2
TGTGCCAGCTCACCATTGGGGGAGGACACTGAAGCTTTCTTT,CASSPLGEDTEAFF,-,-,TRBV18,TRBJ1-1
TGTGCCAGCAGTACGGGGCCAGGGGATGAAGCTTTCTTT,CASSTGPGDEAFF,-,-,TRBV6-6,TRBJ1-1
TGTGCCAGCAGCCCCAGGACTGACTTAGAAGCTTTCTTT,CASSPRTDLEAFF,-,-,TRBV7-9,TRBJ1-1
TGTGCCAGTACCATCCCGGACAGGGCCTACGAGCAGTACTTC,CASTIPDRAYEQYF,TRBD1,-,TRBV19,TRBJ2-7
TGTGCCAGCAGCGAGGGGCCGAGGTTCTCTGGAAACACCATATATTTT,CASSEGPRFSGNTIYF,-,-,TRBV9,TRBJ1-3
TGCGCCAGCAGCCAGCAGGCTAGGGGGCTGTTTTCCTACGAGCAGTACTTC,CASSQQARGLFSYEQYF,TRBD1,-,TRBV4-1,TRBJ2-7
TGTGCCAGCAGCTCGCCAACCGGGACAGCGCAGTTCTTC,CASSSPTGTAQFF,TRBD1,-,TRBV7-9,TRBJ2-1
TGTGCCAGCAGCTCCCAACGGACAGCTAACTATGGCTACACCTTC,CASSSQRTANYGYTF,-,-,TRBV5-5,TRBJ1-2
TGTGCCAGCAATTCAGGGGGAGACTATGGCTACACCTTC,CASNSGGDYGYTF,TRBD1,-,TRBV6-5,TRBJ1-2
TGTGCCAGCAGCCAAACTGGACAGGCTGGAGGCTACACCTTC,CASSQTGQAGGYTF,TRBD1,-,TRBV3-1/TRBV3-2,TRBJ1-2
TGTGCCAGCAGCCCTCCAGGTTGGACAGCTAGCAATGAGCAGTTCTTC,CASSPPGWTASNEQFF,-,-,TRBV11-2,TRBJ2-1
TGTGCCATCAGTGGACAGGCCTCTGGAAACACCATATATTTT,CAISGQASGNTIYF,-,-,TRBV10-3,TRBJ1-3
TGTGCCAGCAGAAGGACAGGTACGAACACTGAAGCTTTCTTT,CASRRTGTNTEAFF,TRBD1,-,TRBV13,TRBJ1-1
TGTGCCTGGAGTGTACTGGGCAATCAGCCCCAGCATTTT,CAWSVLGNQPQHF,-,-,TRBV30,TRBJ1-5